One sample yielded the 13 T cell receptor beta chains listed below, sequenced in a study of cytomegalovirus exposure and HLA in healthy donors. Libraries were prepared by immunoSEQ multiplex PCR; TCRdb keeps only in-frame clonotypes and omits some of them. The sample has fewer than 90,000 clones, less than 95% seen once. Sequencing was carried out using PBMCs. The receptors shown here come from a woman between 18 and 30 years old in good health and CMV-seropositive.

The gene calls are TRBV19 and TRBJ2-1; possible D gene TRBD1, 7 bases. Germline CDR1 LNHDA, CDR2 SQIVND (reference sequence). The CDR3 extends over 15 amino acids. V lost 4 bases, J lost 7 bases, and 17 bases lay in between. The CDR3 DNA follows: TGTGCCAGTAGTAGCAGGGGGGCTAGAAGGAATGAGCAGTTCTTC. Translating gives CASSSRGARRNEQFF. The full variable domain, its missing parts supplied by reference TRBV19 and TRBJ2-1, is DGGITQSPKYLFRKEGQNVTLSCEQNLNHDAMYWYRQDPGQGLRLIYYSQIVNDFQKGDIAEGYSVSREKKESFPLTVTSAQKNPTAFYLCASSSRGARRNEQFFGPGTRLTVL.

This clone was detected once. The V gene is TRBV2, the J gene TRBJ1-5; TRBD1 is a possible D gene (5 bases). This CDR3 has 16 amino acids. CDR1 SNHLY and CDR2 FYNNEI come from the germline V gene. V shed 6 bases and J shed 3 bases, with 18 bases lying between them. The CDR3 reads CASRIGAAAPNQPQHF. CDR3 DNA sequence: TGTGCCAGCAGAATTGGGGCCGCGGCCCCCAATCAGCCCCAGCATTTT.

This rearrangement joins TRBV5-1 to TRBJ1-1; TRBD1 matches 8 bases. Trimming at V came to 3 bases and at J to 6 bases, leaving 16 bases not matched to a gene. CDR1 and CDR2 from the germline V gene are SGHRS and YFSETQ. There are 17 residues in the CDR3. CDR3 loop: CASSYLSQGAVNAEAFF. The CDR3 DNA is TGCGCCAGCAGCTACCTCTCGCAGGGGGCTGTTAACGCTGAAGCTTTCTTT.

The chain is built from TRBV4-2 and TRBJ2-5; TRBD2 matches 16 bases. The CDR3 has 17 amino acids. V lost 2 bases and J lost 4; bases outside the gene matches: 4. Germline values: CDR1 LGHNA, CDR2 YNFKEQ. The CDR3 nucleotides are TGTGCCAGCAGCCAAATAGGGACTAGCGGGGGGGGAGAGACCCAGTACTTC. Translating it yields CASSQIGTSGGGETQYF.

The V gene is TRBV7-9, the J gene TRBJ2-1; 10 positions match TRBD2. CDR3 length: 15 residues. Germline CDR1 and CDR2: SEHNR and FQNEAQ (reference sequence). V gave up 5 bases and J gave up 5 bases; unmatched junction bases: 6. The CDR3 sequence: CASSLGLAEDNEQFF. The DNA for the CDR3 is TGTGCCAGCAGCCTCGGACTAGCGGAAGACAATGAGCAGTTCTTC.

This clone has a single count. This chain joins TRBV6-4 and TRBJ2-1, with TRBD1 matching 11 bases. The trim removed 5 bases at V and 7 bases at J, leaving 7 bases unmatched. This CDR3 contains 15 residues. From germline, CDR1 is MRHNA and CDR2 SNTAGT. CDR3 protein: CASSYGQGAGNEQFF. The DNA for the CDR3 is TGTGCCAGCAGTTACGGACAGGGGGCTGGTAATGAGCAGTTCTTC.

The rearrangement links TRBV30 to TRBJ2-7, with TRBD1 as a possible D gene (5 bases). Germline V gives CDR1 GTSNPN, CDR2 SVGIG (reference sequence). The CDR3 sequence is 12 residues long. V lost 0 bases to trimming and J lost 6 bases, with 9 bases between them. CDR3 protein: CAWSVGRGEQYF. The CDR3, as DNA: TGTGCCTGGAGTGTGGGAAGGGGCGAGCAGTACTTC.

The V and J genes are TRBV28 and TRBJ1-6; D is ambiguous. V was pared by 6 bases and J by 9 bases, with 33 bases between. Germline CDR1 is MDHEN and CDR2 is SYDVKM. There are 20 residues in the CDR3. The CDR3 bases are TGTGCCAGCAGCCTGCCTCCTCGGGGTCCGGGCAGGTCTAAGGGTTCACCCCTCCACTTT. Its translation: CASSLPPRGPGRSKGSPLHF.

This clone is medium-sized (0.01 to 0.1%) in the sample. This chain links TRBV2 with TRBJ1-2, with 8 bases lining up with TRBD1. With 5 bases clipped from V and 8 bases from J, the junction kept 4 bases outside the gene matches. This CDR3 spans 12 amino acids. CDR1 is SNHLY, CDR2 FYNNEI, per germline. CDR3 in DNA: TGTGCCAGCAGTTCGACAGGGGCGGGCTACACCTTC. Amino acid sequence: CASSSTGAGYTF. Variable domain in full (rest from reference TRBV2 and TRBJ1-2): EPEVTQTPSHQVTQMGQEVILRCVPISNHLYFYWYRQILGQKVEFLVSFYNNEISEKSEIFDDQFSVERPDGSNFTLKIRSTKLEDSAMYFCASSSTGAGYTFGSGTRLTVV.

This clone was counted a single time. This chain's CDR3 is CASSQDVQVPGNTIYF. The CDR3 DNA reads TGCGCCAGCAGCCAAGATGTACAGGTCCCTGGAAACACCATATATTTT. The V and J genes are TRBV4-3 and TRBJ1-3; perhaps TRBD1 as D (5 bases). The length of the CDR3 is 16 residues. Germline lookup yields CDR1 LGHNA and CDR2 YSLEER. The V end lost 0 bases, the J end lost 2 bases, and 11 bases lay between the germline ends.

V gene TRBV19 combines with J gene TRBJ2-7, with D hard to call. Germline CDR1 reads LNHDA; CDR2 reads SQIVND (reference sequence). The CDR3 extends over 18 amino acids. Deletions cut 4 bases from V and 0 bases from J, with 22 bases between. The CDR3 sequence: CASSTHLWAGLSSYEQYF. Written as DNA, the CDR3 is TGTGCCAGTAGTACCCATCTTTGGGCAGGCCTGAGCTCCTACGAGCAGTACTTC.

The chain carries TRBV15 and TRBJ1-4; a possible D gene is TRBD1 (6 bases). Germline CDR1 reads LNHNV; CDR2 reads YYDKDF (reference sequence). Trimming pared 1 base from V and 2 bases from J, leaving 11 bases between. This CDR3 region has 16 residues. DNA of the CDR3: TGTGCCACCAGCAGAGGGACAGCAGAGACTAATGAAAAACTGTTTTTT. It yields the protein CATSRGTAETNEKLFF.

This clone was seen once. The chain uses TRBV6-5 and TRBJ2-3; D might be TRBD2 (6 bases). The CDR3 consists of 14 residues. Germline V gene lookup returns CDR1 MNHEY and CDR2 SVGAGI. V lost 7 bases to trimming and J lost 2 bases, with 13 bases between them. This CDR3 reads CASKPGLSTDTQYF. The CDR3 DNA follows: TGTGCCAGCAAACCGGGACTCTCCACAGATACGCAGTATTTT.